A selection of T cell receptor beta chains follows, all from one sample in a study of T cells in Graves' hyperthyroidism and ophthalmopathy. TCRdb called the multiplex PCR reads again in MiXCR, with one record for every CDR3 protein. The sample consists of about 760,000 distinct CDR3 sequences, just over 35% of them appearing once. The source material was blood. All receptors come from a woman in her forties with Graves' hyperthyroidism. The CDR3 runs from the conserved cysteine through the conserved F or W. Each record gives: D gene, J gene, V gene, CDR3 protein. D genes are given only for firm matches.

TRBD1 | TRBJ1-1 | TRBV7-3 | CASQKDRVGEAFF
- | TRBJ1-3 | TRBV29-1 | CSPSHSGNTIYF
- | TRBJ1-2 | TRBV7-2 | CASSLSGGSNYGYTF
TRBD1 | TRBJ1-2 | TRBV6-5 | CASSLTSGQGGYTF
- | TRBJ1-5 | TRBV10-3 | CAISREGNQPQHF
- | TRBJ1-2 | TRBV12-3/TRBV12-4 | CASTFGPGGFSGYTF
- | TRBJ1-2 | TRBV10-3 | CASSLSGTPTNYGYTF
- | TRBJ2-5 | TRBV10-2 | CASSQPVSGETQYF
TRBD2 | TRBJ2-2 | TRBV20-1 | CSARLAGANTGELFF
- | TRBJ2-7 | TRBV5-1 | CASSFGGAGEQYF
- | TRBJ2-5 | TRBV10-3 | CAIRGDSRETQYF
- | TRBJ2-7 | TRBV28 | CAIKRGSSSYEQYF
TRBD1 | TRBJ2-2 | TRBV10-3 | CAISEKVDRKFGELFF
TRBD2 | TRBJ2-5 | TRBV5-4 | CASRPGLADQETQYF
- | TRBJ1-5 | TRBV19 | CASSHGANQPQHF
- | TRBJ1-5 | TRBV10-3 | CAISPDRRGQPQHF
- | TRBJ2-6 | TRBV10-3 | CAISGPGGGYVLTF
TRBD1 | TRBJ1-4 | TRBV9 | CANTRTGDNEKLFF
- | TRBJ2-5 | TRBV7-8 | CASSPETHQETQYF
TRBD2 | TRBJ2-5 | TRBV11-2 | CASSPRGLAGLQETQYF
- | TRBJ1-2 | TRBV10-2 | CASSELTGFADGYTF
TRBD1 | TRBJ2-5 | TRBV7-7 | CASSIGTGVETQYF
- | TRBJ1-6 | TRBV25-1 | CASSTGIENSPLHF
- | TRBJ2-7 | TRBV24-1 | CATSDYGDYEQYF
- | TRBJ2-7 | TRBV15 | CATSRVSGSYEQYF
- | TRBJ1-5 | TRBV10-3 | CAISEGQNNQPQHF
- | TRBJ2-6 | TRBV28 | CASSFQRTAGANVLTF
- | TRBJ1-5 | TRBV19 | CASSIAITAAAMPQHF
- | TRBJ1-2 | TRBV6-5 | CASSYGQYSNYGYTF
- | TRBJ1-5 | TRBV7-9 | CASSVEEDLGNQPQHF
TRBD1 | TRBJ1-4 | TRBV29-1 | CSVEVQGFEKLFF